This T cell receptor beta chain was sequenced in a study of cytomegalovirus exposure and HLA in healthy donors. Notes on the study in general: In vitro checks showed that a few CMV-associated chains really do target CMV antigens. Most observed TCR sequences were rare, whereas some public TCRs were detected in many donors. The tendency of first-cohort TCR clusters to co-occur in the 120 or so validation repertoires was the finding of a later analysis.

On this clone: What it binds is unknown.

J was trimmed by 4 bases and V by 4 bases; bases with no gene match: 7. The CDR3 is 15 residues long. Germline V gives CDR1 PRHDT, CDR2 FYEKMQ (reference sequence). Sequencing used immunoSEQ multiplex PCR; TCRdb keeps in-frame clones, though not all of them. Among 78,000 or so clones listed, 90% to 97% were seen once. Sequences were obtained from PBMCs. The receptor was isolated from a man between 18 and 29 years old in good health and CMV-seropositive. This chain connects TRBV13 to TRBJ2-5; 9 bases map to TRBD2. DNA for the CDR3: TGTGCCAGCAGCTCGCCGGGACTAGCTTCAGAGACCCAGTACTTC. Residues: CASSSPGLASETQYF.